The rows below give T cell receptor beta chains drawn from one sample of a study of radiation and T cells in renal cell carcinoma. Produced via immunoSEQ multiplex PCR; TCRdb's table is partial and in-frame only. The table shows approximately 110,000 clones, with roughly 80% occurring only once. This specimen consisted of blood, obtained from a patient whose treatment included radiotherapy and nephrectomy. All receptors derive from a woman aged 55-69 years with renal cell carcinoma. Each CDR3 is given with its conserved first and last residue. D genes are given only for firm matches. Only part of the rows carry a size: once, few, many, or a class if the clone is expanded.

size: NA; D: NA; V: TRBV15; J: TRBJ2-1; CDR3: CATSRDRKRNNEQFF; DNA: TGTGCCACCAGCAGAGATCGAAAGAGAAACAATGAGCAGTTCTTC
size: NA; D: NA; V: TRBV13; J: TRBJ2-7; CDR3: CASSAGTGSYEQYF; DNA: TGTGCCAGCAGCGCCGGGACGGGCTCCTACGAGCAGTACTTC
size: NA; D: NA; V: TRBV21-1; J: TRBJ2-1; CDR3: CASSEREPIPGNEQFF; DNA: TGTGCCAGCAGCGAAAGGGAACCCATTCCGGGGAATGAGCAGTTCTTC
size: NA; D: NA; V: TRBV11-2; J: TRBJ2-5; CDR3: CASSFIKGETQYF; DNA: TGTGCCAGCAGCTTCATTAAGGGAGAGACCCAGTACTTC
size: NA; D: NA; V: TRBV5-1; J: TRBJ1-6; CDR3: CASSPGLALSSYNSPLHF; DNA: TGCGCCAGCAGCCCTGGACTGGCGCTGAGCTCCTATAATTCACCCCTCCACTTT
size: NA; D: TRBD1; V: TRBV5-1; J: TRBJ1-5; CDR3: CASSSTGGNQPQHF; DNA: TGCGCCAGCAGCTCGACAGGGGGCAATCAGCCCCAGCATTTT
size: NA; D: NA; V: TRBV6-6; J: TRBJ2-2; CDR3: CASSGGTGELFF; DNA: TGTGCCAGCAGTGGGGGAACCGGGGAGCTGTTTTTT
size: NA; D: NA; V: TRBV29-1; J: TRBJ2-2; CDR3: CSGRGTPNTGELFF; DNA: TGCAGCGGTCGCGGGACACCGAACACCGGGGAGCTGTTTTTT
size: NA; D: TRBD2; V: TRBV11-2; J: TRBJ2-1; CDR3: CASSLDRVRTSGLQQFF; DNA: TGTGCCAGCAGCTTAGATAGGGTCCGGACTAGCGGGTTACAGCAGTTCTTC
size: NA; D: NA; V: TRBV5-1; J: TRBJ1-3; CDR3: CASSYGTASGNTIYF; DNA: TGCGCCAGCAGCTATGGGACTGCCTCTGGAAACACCATATATTTT
size: NA; D: NA; V: TRBV9; J: TRBJ1-1; CDR3: CASSVGNTGSGGTEAFF; DNA: TGTGCCAGCAGCGTGGGGAATACAGGGTCCGGGGGCACTGAAGCTTTCTTT
size: NA; D: NA; V: TRBV19; J: TRBJ2-5; CDR3: CASSAVRIDGETQYF; DNA: TGTGCCAGTAGTGCAGTCAGGATCGACGGGGAGACCCAGTACTTC
size: NA; D: NA; V: TRBV28; J: TRBJ1-1; CDR3: CASSTSNTEAFF; DNA: TGTGCCAGCAGCACCTCCAACACTGAAGCTTTCTTT
size: NA; D: NA; V: TRBV6-1; J: TRBJ2-4; CDR3: CASSRGGVDIQYF; DNA: TGTGCCAGCAGCCGAGGGGGGGTGGACATTCAGTACTTC
size: NA; D: TRBD2; V: TRBV11-2; J: TRBJ2-3; CDR3: CASSSHRLAGGLIPDTQYF; DNA: TGTGCCAGCAGCTCCCACCGACTAGCGGGGGGGCTTATTCCAGATACGCAGTATTTT
size: NA; D: NA; V: TRBV9; J: TRBJ1-1; CDR3: CASTPALPGKGFMNTEAFF; DNA: TGTGCCAGCACCCCCGCCCTCCCCGGTAAGGGGTTCATGAACACTGAAGCTTTCTTT
size: once; D: TRBD1; V: TRBV10-3; J: TRBJ1-6; CDR3: CAINGQANSPLHF; DNA: TGTGCCATCAATGGACAGGCCAATTCACCCCTCCACTTT
size: NA; D: TRBD1; V: TRBV7-9; J: TRBJ2-2; CDR3: CASSLGQTFTGELFF; DNA: TGTGCCAGCAGCTTGGGACAGACCTTTACTGGGGAGCTGTTTTTT
size: NA; D: TRBD1; V: TRBV30; J: TRBJ1-3; CDR3: CAWSGRMTGVGNTIYF; DNA: TGTGCCTGGAGTGGGCGTATGACAGGGGTCGGAAACACCATATATTTT
size: NA; D: NA; V: TRBV19; J: TRBJ2-3; CDR3: CASSNRGTDTQYF; DNA: TGTGCCAGTAGCAACAGGGGCACAGATACGCAGTATTTT
size: NA; D: NA; V: TRBV11-2; J: TRBJ2-2; CDR3: CASSLVGGWNTGELFF; DNA: TGTGCCAGCAGCTTAGTTGGCGGATGGAACACCGGGGAGCTGTTTTTT
size: few; D: NA; V: TRBV9; J: TRBJ1-3; CDR3: CASSVDGGSGNTIYF; DNA: TGTGCCAGCAGCGTAGATGGTGGATCTGGAAACACCATATATTTT
size: NA; D: NA; V: TRBV28; J: TRBJ2-5; CDR3: CASSLRRIETQYF; DNA: TGTGCCAGCAGTTTAAGGCGTATCGAGACCCAGTACTTC
size: NA; D: TRBD1; V: TRBV9; J: TRBJ1-6; CDR3: CASSLQGAVGNSPLHF; DNA: TGTGCCAGCAGCTTACAGGGGGCAGTAGGCAATTCACCCCTCCACTTT
size: once; D: TRBD2; V: TRBV7-3; J: TRBJ2-3; CDR3: CASSTGLAMSTDTQYF; DNA: TGTGCCAGCAGCACGGGACTAGCGATGAGCACAGATACGCAGTATTTT
size: NA; D: TRBD1; V: TRBV18; J: TRBJ1-3; CDR3: CASSPTDRPSGNTIYF; DNA: TGTGCCAGCTCACCGACGGACAGGCCCTCTGGAAACACCATATATTTT
size: NA; D: NA; V: TRBV6-5; J: TRBJ2-7; CDR3: CASSYSFLGVSGEQYF; DNA: TGTGCCAGCAGTTACTCGTTTCTCGGGGTGTCGGGCGAGCAGTACTTC
size: NA; D: NA; V: TRBV5-1; J: TRBJ2-1; CDR3: CASSGSYNEQFF; DNA: TGCGCCAGCAGCGGATCGTACAATGAGCAGTTCTTC
size: NA; D: NA; V: TRBV6-1; J: TRBJ1-3; CDR3: CASSEPTSGNTIYF; DNA: TGTGCCAGCAGTGAACCAACGTCTGGAAACACCATATATTTT
size: NA; D: NA; V: TRBV19; J: TRBJ1-1; CDR3: CASVQGGNTEAFF; DNA: TGTGCCAGTGTCCAAGGTGGGAACACTGAAGCTTTCTTT
size: once; D: TRBD2; V: TRBV7-9; J: TRBJ2-5; CDR3: CASSLAVAGGETQYF; DNA: TGTGCCAGCAGCTTAGCCGTAGCGGGAGGAGAGACCCAGTACTTC
size: NA; D: TRBD1; V: TRBV6-5; J: TRBJ2-1; CDR3: CASTYRGSENEQFF; DNA: TGTGCCAGCACCTACAGGGGGTCAGAGAATGAGCAGTTCTTC
size: NA; D: TRBD1; V: TRBV27; J: TRBJ1-6; CDR3: CATRDRTSPLHF; DNA: TGTGCCACCCGGGACAGGACTTCCCCCCTCCACTTT
size: NA; D: TRBD1; V: TRBV6-1; J: TRBJ1-5; CDR3: CASSVTGTGSNQPQHF; DNA: TGTGCCAGCAGTGTGACCGGGACAGGGTCCAATCAGCCCCAGCATTTT
size: NA; D: TRBD1; V: TRBV5-1; J: TRBJ2-7; CDR3: CASSATGASIEQYF; DNA: TGCGCCAGCAGCGCCACAGGGGCCTCGATCGAGCAGTACTTC
size: NA; D: NA; V: TRBV14; J: TRBJ2-2; CDR3: CASSQETGMTGELFF; DNA: TGTGCCAGCAGCCAAGAAACAGGGATGACCGGGGAGCTGTTTTTT
size: NA; D: NA; V: TRBV7-9; J: TRBJ2-6; CDR3: CASSLGSGANVLTF; DNA: TGTGCCAGCAGCTTGGGGTCTGGGGCCAACGTCCTGACTTTC
size: NA; D: NA; V: TRBV2; J: TRBJ1-2; CDR3: CASSSDPPQYGYTF; DNA: TGTGCCAGCTCCTCTGACCCCCCTCAGTATGGCTACACCTTC
size: NA; D: NA; V: TRBV10-3; J: TRBJ1-5; CDR3: CAISDTNQPQHF; DNA: TGTGCCATCAGTGACACCAATCAGCCCCAGCATTTT
size: once; D: TRBD1; V: TRBV7-2; J: TRBJ2-5; CDR3: CASSLWTGETQYF; DNA: TGTGCCAGCAGCCTCTGGACAGGAGAGACCCAGTACTTC
size: NA; D: TRBD1; V: TRBV19; J: TRBJ1-3; CDR3: CASSMDRSSGNTIYF; DNA: TGTGCCAGTAGTATGGACAGGAGCTCTGGAAACACCATATATTTT
size: NA; D: TRBD2; V: TRBV29-1; J: TRBJ2-7; CDR3: CSVQGASGSRAYEQYF; DNA: TGCAGCGTCCAGGGGGCTAGCGGGAGCCGTGCCTACGAGCAGTACTTC
size: NA; D: NA; V: TRBV5-6; J: TRBJ2-1; CDR3: CASSLPQGDNEQFF; DNA: TGTGCCAGCAGCTTGCCCCAGGGTGACAATGAGCAGTTCTTC
size: NA; D: NA; V: TRBV6-6; J: TRBJ2-2; CDR3: CASSSGGLFF; DNA: TGTGCCAGCAGTTCCGGTGGGCTGTTTTTT
size: few; D: NA; V: TRBV27; J: TRBJ1-2; CDR3: CASSLIPGQGGYTF; DNA: TGTGCCAGCAGTTTAATTCCGGGGCAGGGTGGCTACACCTTC
size: NA; D: NA; V: TRBV6-5; J: TRBJ1-1; CDR3: CASSLDENTEAFF; DNA: TGTGCCAGCAGTTTGGACGAAAACACTGAAGCTTTCTTT
size: few; D: NA; V: TRBV29-1; J: TRBJ2-1; CDR3: CSVEYPRVGEQFF; DNA: TGCAGCGTTGAATACCCTAGAGTAGGCGAGCAGTTCTTC
size: NA; D: NA; V: TRBV5-6; J: TRBJ2-2; CDR3: CASSLVRGAGELFF; DNA: TGTGCCAGCAGCTTGGTGCGCGGAGCCGGGGAGCTGTTTTTT
size: NA; D: TRBD1; V: TRBV28; J: TRBJ1-5; CDR3: CASTAGTGSNQPQHF; DNA: TGTGCCAGCACCGCCGGGACAGGGAGCAATCAGCCCCAGCATTTT
size: NA; D: TRBD1; V: TRBV7-9; J: TRBJ1-1; CDR3: CASSLGQGATEAFF; DNA: TGTGCCAGCAGCTTGGGACAGGGGGCCACTGAAGCTTTCTTT